This passage covers 2 T cell receptor beta chains from one sample sequenced in a study of T cell changes during pregnancy in multiple sclerosis. Some clones are missing from TCRdb's copy, which holds only in-frame ones; the method was immunoSEQ multiplex PCR. The profile shows 30,000 to 40,000 clones, over 80% of them singletons. The starting material was CD4+ T cells from peripheral blood mononuclear cells, obtained in the third trimester of pregnancy. The receptor source for this set is a female donor in good health, enrolled as a control in a pregnancy study.

CDR3 protein: CASSWGQGAYEQYF. DNA of the CDR3: TGTGCCAGCAGCTGGGGACAGGGGGCCTACGAGCAGTACTTC. The chain carries TRBV5-8 and TRBJ2-7; 11 positions agree with TRBD1. In germline, CDR1 is SGHTS, CDR2 YDEGEE. The CDR3 consists of 14 residues. After removal of 3 bases from V and 2 bases from J, the junction contained 1 base not matched to a gene.

V gene TRBV11-3 combines with J gene TRBJ2-1; TRBD2 is a possible D gene (5 bases). The germline V and J ends were trimmed by 1 base and 2 bases, with 18 bases remaining between them. From germline, CDR1 is SGHNT and CDR2 YENEEA. There are 18 residues in the CDR3. DNA for the CDR3: TGTGCCAGCAGCTTAGGAGGACCCTTACTAGTCCCCTACAATGAGCAGTTCTTC. Protein sequence: CASSLGGPLLVPYNEQFF.